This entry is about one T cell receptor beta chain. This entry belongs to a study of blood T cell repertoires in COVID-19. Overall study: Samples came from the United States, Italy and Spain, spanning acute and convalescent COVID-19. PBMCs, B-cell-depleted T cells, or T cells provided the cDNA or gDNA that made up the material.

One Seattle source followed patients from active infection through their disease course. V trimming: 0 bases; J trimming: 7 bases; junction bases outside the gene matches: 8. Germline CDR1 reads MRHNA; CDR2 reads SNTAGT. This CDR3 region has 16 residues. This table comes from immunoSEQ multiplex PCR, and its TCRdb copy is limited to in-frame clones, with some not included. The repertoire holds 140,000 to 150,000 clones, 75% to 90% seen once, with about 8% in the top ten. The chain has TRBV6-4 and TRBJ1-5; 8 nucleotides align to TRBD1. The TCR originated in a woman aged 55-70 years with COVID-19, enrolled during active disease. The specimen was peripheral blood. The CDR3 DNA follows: TGTGCCAGCAGTGACTCGTGGGACAGGCTGAGGCAGCCCCAGCATTTT. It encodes CASSDSWDRLRQPQHF.